The 10 T cell receptor beta chains below come from one sample, sequenced in a study of shared clonotypes between healthy human individuals. Profiled with immunoSEQ multiplex PCR; TCRdb holds only in-frame clones, not every one. This table has approximately 2,000,000 clones, 93% appearing once. Positively selected for CCR7, the CD45RO-negative cells used as naive CD8 cells excluded terminally differentiated effector memory CD45RA+ cells. Sequencing used naive CD8+ T cells from PBMCs. The receptors stem from a man aged 18 to 35 in good health. Some clones in this sample may be carry-over from other donors' samples.

This clone was detected only once. The same CDR3 also results from other DNA sequences found in this sample. The chain couples TRBV29-1 to TRBJ2-1; D remains unclear. The CDR3 spans 11 residues. CDR1 and CDR2 from the germline V gene are SQVTM and ANQGSEA. With 4 bases removed from V and 10 bases from J, the gap between germline ends came to 11 bases. For the CDR3, the DNA is TGCAGCGTTGGGACCTCCGGGGAGCAGTTCTTC. Translation: CSVGTSGEQFF.

V is TRBV10-1 and J is TRBJ2-7, with D maybe TRBD2 (6 bases). The germline V gene encodes CDR1 WNHNN and CDR2 SYGVQD (reference sequence). The CDR3 sequence is 14 residues long. V was trimmed by 9 bases and J by 9 bases, leaving 24 bases between them. In DNA form, the CDR3 reads TGCGCCAGTACGGGAGACCGTGGCGGGCGACGGCAGTACTTC. It translates to CASTGDRGGRRQYF.

The rearrangement joins TRBV28 to TRBJ2-7; a possible D gene is TRBD1 (5 bases). CDR1 is MDHEN, CDR2 SYDVKM, per germline. V dropped 8 bases and J dropped 2 bases, with 7 bases sitting between them. This CDR3 is 11 amino acids long. CDR3 DNA sequence: TGTGCCAGCCAAGGGGCCTACGAGCAGTACTTC. Translated: CASQGAYEQYF.

Of note for this clone: The same CDR3 can be traced to other DNA sequences in this sample. The rearrangement links TRBV5-6 to TRBJ2-7; unclear D gene. CDR3 size: 13 residues. The V gene lost 1 base and the J gene lost 4 bases, with 9 bases spanning the gap. Germline values: CDR1 SGHDT, CDR2 YYEEEE. The CDR3 DNA follows: TGTGCCAGCAGCTTGTTTTCGGTTTACGAGCAGTACTTC. Translating gives CASSLFSVYEQYF. The full variable domain, completed using reference TRBV5-6 and TRBJ2-7, is DAGVTQSPTHLIKTRGQQVTLRCSPKSGHDTVSWYQQALGQGPQFIFQYYEEEERQRGNFPDRFSGHQFPNYSSELNVNALLLGDSALYLCASSLFSVYEQYFGPGTRLTVT.

The chain recombines TRBV18 with TRBJ2-7, with a possible D match to TRBD1 (6 bases). This CDR3 is 14 amino acids long. Germline V gene data show CDR1 as KGHSH and CDR2 as LQKENI. The V and J ends lost 6 bases and 5 bases respectively, with 17 bases between them. CDR3 nucleotides: TGTGCCAGCTCCGCTCAGGGGCTTCGGGACGAGCAGTACTTC. Its translation: CASSAQGLRDEQYF.

The gene calls are TRBV4-3 and TRBJ1-1; D remains ambiguous. This CDR3 is 14 amino acids long. V gave up 4 bases and J gave up 1 base, with 10 bases separating them. CDR1 is LGHNA, CDR2 YSLEER, per germline. CDR3: CASSRPGANTEAFF. In DNA form, the CDR3 reads TGCGCCAGCAGCCGACCAGGTGCGAACACTGAAGCTTTCTTT.

This chain links TRBV28 with TRBJ1-1, with a possible D match to TRBD1 (5 bases). V was cut by 2 bases and J by 5 bases, with 15 bases left in between. The V gene's germline CDR1 is MDHEN and CDR2 SYDVKM. There are 15 residues in the CDR3. The CDR3 DNA is TGTGCCAGCAGTTTAGGGGGGGGAAGTAGGACTGAAGCTTTCTTT. It yields the protein CASSLGGGSRTEAFF.

The chain couples TRBV4-2 to TRBJ2-1; D may be TRBD1 or TRBD2 (5 bases each). Germline V CDR1 and CDR2: LGHNA, YNFKEQ. The CDR3 covers 14 residues. V lost 1 base, J lost 10 bases, and 14 bases lay in between. The CDR3 here is CASSQVGTAEEQFF. DNA for the CDR3: TGTGCCAGCAGCCAAGTCGGGACGGCGGAGGAGCAGTTCTTC.

V is TRBV5-5 and J is TRBJ1-3, with D tentatively TRBD1 (5 bases). Trimming removed 2 bases at V and 0 bases at J, with 18 bases between. The CDR3 is 18 amino acids. Per germline, CDR1 SGHKS and CDR2 YYEKEE (reference sequence). DNA for the CDR3: TGTGCCAGCAGCTTTTATAGTGGCAGGGATTACTCTGGAAACACCATATATTTT. Protein sequence: CASSFYSGRDYSGNTIYF.

The V and J genes are TRBV9 and TRBJ2-5; maybe TRBD1 (6 bases). V dropped 4 bases and J dropped 3 bases, with 13 bases sitting between them. The germline V gene has CDR1 SGDLS and CDR2 YYNGEE. The CDR3 totals 14 residues. This chain's CDR3 is CASSPGQLEETQYF. CDR3 in DNA: TGTGCCAGCAGCCCTGGACAGCTAGAAGAGACCCAGTACTTC.